This record concerns one T cell receptor beta chain sequence. The data belong to a study of blood T cells in healthy people across ages. Isolation yielded PBMCs, at least 7 million per sample, in every case. A second PCR of about 6 to 11 cycles used a sample-barcoded 5' primer and a J-beta primer mix. TCRdb re-derived calls from the 5' RACE reads in MiXCR, one entry per CDR3 protein. The sample lists 800,000 to 950,000 distinct CDR3 sequences; about 36% were seen once. The CDR3 contains 15 residues. Trimming at V came to 3 bases and at J to 8 bases, leaving 10 bases not matched to a gene. The sequencing sample was made of blood. The chain is built from TRBV12-3 or TRBV12-4 and TRBJ2-1; 7 nucleotides agree with TRBD2. The clonotype comes from a man younger than 30 in good health. DNA of the CDR3: TGTGCCAGCAGTTTCTCGAGCGGGGTGGTCCATGAGCAGTTCTTC. Its translation is CASSFSSGVVHEQFF.